This T cell receptor (beta chain) was identified during a study of metastatic and nonmetastatic thyroid tumors. Whole-study context: Where malignant and benign thyroid patients were concerned, repertoires were compared across blood and tumor or nodule tissue.

The CDR3 runs 14 residues. Trimming cost V 3 bases and J 8 bases; bases outside gene matches: 7. In germline, CDR1 is SGHRS, CDR2 YFSETQ. As handled by the study authors: What underpinned the distant-metastasis classifier for papillary thyroid cancer was the set of CDR3 differences across clinicopathological groups. From the PCR reads, TCRdb re-called clones with MiXCR. TCRdb, rather than the study authors, made the V and J calls. The table records over 45,000 clones, around 20% of them present only once. This clone was observed at least ten times. Its antigen is undetermined. There were no patients who had received any treatment before thyroid surgery. Study observations and caveats: When malignant thyroid tumors were compared with benign nodules, TCR beta diversity was reportedly significantly higher in the malignant tumors. This held in both blood and tumor samples.

The clonotype was recovered from a male donor with papillary thyroid cancer or a benign thyroid nodule (not recorded which). Some clones in this sample may be carry-over from other donors' samples. Sequencing used blood. J is TRBJ2-7 and V is TRBV5-1, with 11 positions matching TRBD2. CDR3 loop: CASSSGTSGPKQYF. CDR3 nucleotide sequence: TGCGCCAGCAGCTCCGGGACTAGCGGACCTAAGCAGTACTTC.